Described below is a single TCR beta chain sequence and its context. Per the original methods: Amplified reference gene primers provided the basis for estimating nucleated cell counts. Clones were sequenced by immunoSEQ multiplex PCR, and TCRdb holds only the in-frame ones, with some missing. V, J and clone size are taken as reported in that table, and D and trimming were inferred from the DNA itself. This table has 150,000 to 200,000 clones, more than 75% appearing once. The CDR3 length is 15 residues. Germline loops: CDR1 SGHNT, CDR2 YENEEA. The V segment lost 3 bases and the J segment 0 bases; nucleotides outside the gene matches: 2. This entry comes from a study of blood T cell repertoires in COVID-19. Study information: Acute and convalescent COVID-19 specimens originated in the United States, Italy and Spain. The cDNA or gDNA used as material had been derived from T cells, B-cell-depleted T cells, or PBMCs.

V and J are TRBV11-3 and TRBJ2-1, with 7 positions matching TRBD2. The TCR originated in a man between 65 and 85 years old with acute or convalescent COVID-19. The sequenced material came from peripheral blood. The CDR3 coding sequence is TGTGCCAGCAGCTTGCGCGGGAGCTCCTACAATGAGCAGTTCTTC. Its translation: CASSLRGSSYNEQFF.